The rows below give T cell receptor beta chains drawn from one sample of a study of blood T cell repertoires in COVID-19. Only in-frame clones appear in the TCRdb table, and some are missing; sequencing was by immunoSEQ multiplex PCR. Among approximately 110,000 clones, more than 70% were seen once, and the ten largest hold under 3.5%. Material: peripheral blood. All receptors come from a woman aged 80 or over with COVID-19, enrolled during active disease. The CDR3 runs from the conserved cysteine through the conserved F or W. D genes are given only for firm matches.

>TRBJ2-7|NA|TRBV11-2
CASSLDGGRDSEQYF
>TRBJ2-3|TRBD2|TRBV11-2
CASSSDGRDGTQYF
>TRBJ2-1|TRBD2|TRBV27
CASRKLAGGSYNEQFF
>TRBJ1-5|TRBD1|TRBV7-2
CASSYRTGPTPQHF
>TRBJ1-4|NA|TRBV5-8
CASSLAPRYNEKLFF
>TRBJ2-2|NA|TRBV28
CASSSFLSRGELFF
>TRBJ1-2|NA|TRBV2
CASRPTGIDYGYTF
>TRBJ2-7|TRBD2|TRBV5-4
CASSKGGSLGEQYF
>TRBJ2-7|TRBD1|TRBV5-6
CASSWGQASYEQYF
>TRBJ2-7|NA|TRBV7-2
CASRNLGDLSSYEQYF
>TRBJ2-3|NA|TRBV7-2
CASSLGRRAGLDTQYF
>TRBJ2-1|NA|TRBV11-2
CASSFRGSYNEQFF